The T cell receptor beta chain described here comes from a study of OX40 agonist ivuxolimab in advanced cancers. The V end lost 3 bases, the J end lost 4 bases, and 12 bases lay between the germline ends. Germline V gene data show CDR1 as SEHNR and CDR2 as FQNEAQ (reference sequence). CDR3 size: 14 residues. The table came from immunoSEQ multiplex PCR; TCRdb's copy has only in-frame clones and leaves some out. The table has about 64,000 clones, around 84% seen once. The TCR was taken from an adult with an advanced solid tumor such as melanoma, head and neck, liver or kidney cancer. V and J are TRBV7-9 and TRBJ1-2; D gene unclear. The sample here was CD4+ or CD8+ T cells sorted from blood, taken in a trial of the OX40 agonist ivuxolimab. CDR3 amino acids: CASSFRQPFYGYTF. The DNA for the CDR3 is TGTGCCAGCAGCTTCCGGCAACCGTTCTATGGCTACACCTTC.